This T cell receptor (beta chain) originates from a study of cytomegalovirus exposure and HLA in healthy donors. 13 Jbeta primers and 60 Vbeta primers were used for the PCR. Data came from immunoSEQ multiplex PCR; TCRdb stores just in-frame clones and leaves some out. The profile shows approximately 210,000 clones, less than 85% of them singletons. Notes on this clone: Its target is not known.

Study-level points and caveats: Donor immune exposure was known only as CMV serostatus.

Deletions cut 0 bases from V and 5 bases from J, with 10 bases between. The CDR3 covers 14 residues. The germline V gene has CDR1 LGHNA and CDR2 YSLEER. The sequenced material came from PBMCs. The chain links TRBV4-3 to TRBJ1-2; TRBD1 might be the D (5 bases). The clonotype comes from a girl aged 10 to 17 in good health and CMV-seropositive. The CDR3 coding sequence is TGCGCCAGCAGCCAAGATCGACAGCTTTATGGCTACACCTTC. Translated, it gives CASSQDRQLYGYTF.